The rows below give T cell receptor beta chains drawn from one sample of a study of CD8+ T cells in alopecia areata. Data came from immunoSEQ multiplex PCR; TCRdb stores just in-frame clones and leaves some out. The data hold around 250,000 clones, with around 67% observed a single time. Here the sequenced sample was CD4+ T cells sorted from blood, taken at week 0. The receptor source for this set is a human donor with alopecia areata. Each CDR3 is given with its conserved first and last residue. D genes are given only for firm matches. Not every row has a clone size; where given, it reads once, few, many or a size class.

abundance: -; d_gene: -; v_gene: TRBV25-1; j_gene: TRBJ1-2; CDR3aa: CASSASLYGYTF; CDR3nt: TGTGCCAGCAGTGCAAGCCTCTATGGCTACACCTTC
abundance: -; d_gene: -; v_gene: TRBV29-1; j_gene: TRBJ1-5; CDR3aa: CSVAAGVSQPQHF; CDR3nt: TGCAGCGTTGCAGCAGGGGTTAGTCAGCCCCAGCATTTT
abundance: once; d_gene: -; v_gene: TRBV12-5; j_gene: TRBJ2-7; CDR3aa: CASGLVRREQYF; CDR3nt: TGTGCTAGTGGTTTGGTACGGAGGGAGCAGTACTTC
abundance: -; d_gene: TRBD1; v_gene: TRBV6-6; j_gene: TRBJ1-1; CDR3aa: CASSREGQRNTEAFF; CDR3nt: TGTGCCAGCAGCAGAGAGGGACAGAGAAACACTGAAGCTTTCTTT
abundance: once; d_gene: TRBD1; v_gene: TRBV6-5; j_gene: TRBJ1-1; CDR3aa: CASSPDRGNTEAFF; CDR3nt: TGTGCCAGCAGTCCGGACAGGGGGAACACTGAAGCTTTCTTT
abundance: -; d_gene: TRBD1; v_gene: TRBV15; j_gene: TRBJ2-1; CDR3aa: CATSRAGTGNNEQFF; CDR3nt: TGTGCCACCAGCAGAGCCGGGACAGGGAACAATGAGCAGTTCTTC
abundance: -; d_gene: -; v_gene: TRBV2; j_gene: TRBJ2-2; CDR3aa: CASSAEAAGELFF; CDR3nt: TGTGCCAGCAGTGCTGAAGCAGCCGGGGAGCTGTTTTTT
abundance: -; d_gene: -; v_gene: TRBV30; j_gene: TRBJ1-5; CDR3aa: CAWSSQISNQPQHF; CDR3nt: TGTGCCTGGAGCTCCCAGATTAGCAATCAGCCCCAGCATTTT
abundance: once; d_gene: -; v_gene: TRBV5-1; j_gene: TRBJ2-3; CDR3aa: CASSLELVPTDTQYF; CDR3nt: TGCGCCAGCAGCTTGGAGCTAGTCCCCACAGATACGCAGTATTTT
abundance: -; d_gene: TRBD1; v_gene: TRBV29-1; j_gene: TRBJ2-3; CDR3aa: CSVVFGTGRADTQYF; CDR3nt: TGCAGCGTTGTTTTTGGGACAGGGAGGGCAGATACGCAGTATTTT
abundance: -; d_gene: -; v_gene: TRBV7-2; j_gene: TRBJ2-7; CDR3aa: CASSLVSYEQYF; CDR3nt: TGTGCCAGCAGCTTAGTATCCTACGAGCAGTACTTC
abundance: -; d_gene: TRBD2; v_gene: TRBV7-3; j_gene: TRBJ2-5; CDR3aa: CASSSGGIGETQYF; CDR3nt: TGTGCCAGCAGCTCGGGGGGTATCGGAGAGACCCAGTACTTC
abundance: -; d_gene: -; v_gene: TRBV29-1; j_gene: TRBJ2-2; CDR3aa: CSVGHSGGELFF; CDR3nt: TGCAGCGTGGGACATTCAGGGGGGGAGCTGTTTTTT
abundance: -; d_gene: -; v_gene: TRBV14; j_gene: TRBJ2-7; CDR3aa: CASSRGLRDPRGEQYF; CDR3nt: TGTGCCAGCAGTCGAGGTCTCCGGGACCCGCGGGGCGAGCAGTACTTC
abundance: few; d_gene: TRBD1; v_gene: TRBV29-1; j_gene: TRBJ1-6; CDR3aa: CSARTGDGSPLHF; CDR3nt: TGCAGCGCTCGGACAGGGGACGGTTCACCCCTCCACTTT
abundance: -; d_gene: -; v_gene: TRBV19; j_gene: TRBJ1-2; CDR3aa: CASSMEGRLYGYTF; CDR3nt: TGTGCCAGTAGTATGGAGGGAAGGCTCTATGGCTACACCTTC
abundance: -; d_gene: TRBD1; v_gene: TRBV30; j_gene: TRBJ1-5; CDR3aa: CAWADRGSQPQHF; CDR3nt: TGTGCCTGGGCGGACAGGGGAAGTCAGCCCCAGCATTTT
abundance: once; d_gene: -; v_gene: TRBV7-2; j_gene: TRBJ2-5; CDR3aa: CASSSRVGETQYF; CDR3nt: TGTGCCAGCAGCTCCAGGGTCGGAGAGACCCAGTACTTC
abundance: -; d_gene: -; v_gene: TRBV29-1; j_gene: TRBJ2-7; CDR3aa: CSVGAWPYEQYF; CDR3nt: TGCAGCGTTGGGGCTTGGCCATACGAGCAGTACTTC
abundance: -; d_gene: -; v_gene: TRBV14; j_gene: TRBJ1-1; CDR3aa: CASSQGVGNLNTEAFF; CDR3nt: TGTGCCAGCAGCCAAGGGGTCGGCAATCTGAACACTGAAGCTTTCTTT
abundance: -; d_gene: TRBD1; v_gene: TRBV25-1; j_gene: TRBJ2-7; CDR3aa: CASSTRQGIYEQYF; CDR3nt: TGTGCCAGCAGTACCCGACAGGGGATCTACGAGCAGTACTTC
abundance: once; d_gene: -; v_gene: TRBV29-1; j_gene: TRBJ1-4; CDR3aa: CSVEGDWAGKLFF; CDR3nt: TGCAGCGTTGAAGGGGACTGGGCTGGAAAACTGTTTTTT
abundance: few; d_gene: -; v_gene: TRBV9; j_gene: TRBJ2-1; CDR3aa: CASSVSPELPNEQFF; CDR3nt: TGTGCCAGCAGCGTTTCCCCTGAGCTGCCAAATGAGCAGTTCTTC
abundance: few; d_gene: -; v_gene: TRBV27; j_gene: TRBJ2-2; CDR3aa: CASSFPFGTGNTGELFF; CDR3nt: TGTGCCAGCAGTTTCCCGTTTGGGACGGGGAACACCGGGGAGCTGTTTTTT
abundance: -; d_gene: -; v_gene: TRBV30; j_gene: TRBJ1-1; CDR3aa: CAWSALGGQNTEAFF; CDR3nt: TGTGCCTGGAGTGCCCTTGGTGGGCAGAACACTGAAGCTTTCTTT
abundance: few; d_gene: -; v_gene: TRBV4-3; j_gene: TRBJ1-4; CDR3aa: CASSQDLGQGLFF; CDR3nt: TGCGCCAGCAGCCAAGATTTGGGGCAGGGGCTGTTTTTT
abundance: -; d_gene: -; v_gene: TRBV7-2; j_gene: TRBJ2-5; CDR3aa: CASSPSRGHSIQETQYF; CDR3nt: TGTGCCAGCAGCCCATCTAGGGGACACTCTATTCAAGAGACCCAGTACTTC
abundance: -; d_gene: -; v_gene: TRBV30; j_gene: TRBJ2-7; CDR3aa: CAWSRVDEQYF; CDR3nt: TGTGCCTGGAGTCGGGTGGACGAGCAGTACTTC
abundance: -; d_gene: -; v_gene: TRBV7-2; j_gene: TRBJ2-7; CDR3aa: CASSSGWGPYEQYF; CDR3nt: TGTGCCAGCAGTTCCGGGTGGGGCCCCTACGAGCAGTACTTC
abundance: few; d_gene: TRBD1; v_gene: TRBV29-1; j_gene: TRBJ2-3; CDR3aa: CSVAGQGSDTQYF; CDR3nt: TGCAGCGTTGCGGGACAGGGCTCAGATACGCAGTATTTT
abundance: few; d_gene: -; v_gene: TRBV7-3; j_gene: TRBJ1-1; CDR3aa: CASSPIGASTEAFF; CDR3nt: TGTGCCAGCAGCCCGATCGGGGCGTCTACTGAAGCTTTCTTT
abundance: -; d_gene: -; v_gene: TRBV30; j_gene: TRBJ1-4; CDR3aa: CAWSEDSGVEKLFF; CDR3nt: TGTGCCTGGAGTGAGGACAGCGGAGTAGAAAAACTGTTTTTT
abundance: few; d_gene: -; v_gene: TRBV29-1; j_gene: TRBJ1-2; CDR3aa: CSVGNVDGYTF; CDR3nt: TGCAGCGTTGGTAACGTGGATGGCTACACCTTC
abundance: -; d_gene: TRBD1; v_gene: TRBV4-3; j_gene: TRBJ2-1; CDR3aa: CASSQETGVYNEQFF; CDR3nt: TGCGCCAGCAGCCAAGAGACAGGGGTCTACAATGAGCAGTTCTTC
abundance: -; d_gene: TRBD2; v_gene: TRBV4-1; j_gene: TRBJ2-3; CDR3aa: CASSQDGTSGGPFTDTQYF; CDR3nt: TGCGCCAGCAGCCAAGATGGAACTAGCGGGGGGCCCTTCACAGATACGCAGTATTTT
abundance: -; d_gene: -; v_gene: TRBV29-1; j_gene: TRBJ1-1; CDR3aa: CSVGQDLGTEAFF; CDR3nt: TGCAGCGTTGGTCAGGATTTGGGCACTGAAGCTTTCTTT
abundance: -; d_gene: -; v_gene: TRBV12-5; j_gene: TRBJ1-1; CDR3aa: CASGFGAPSGTEAFF; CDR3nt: TGTGCTAGTGGTTTTGGAGCCCCAAGCGGCACTGAAGCTTTCTTT
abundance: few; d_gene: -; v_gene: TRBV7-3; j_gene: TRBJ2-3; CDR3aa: CASSHRGLTDTQYF; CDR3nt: TGTGCCAGCAGCCACCGGGGCCTCACAGATACGCAGTATTTT
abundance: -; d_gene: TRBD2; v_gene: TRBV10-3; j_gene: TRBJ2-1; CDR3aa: CAISESAGGYNEQFF; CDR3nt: TGTGCCATCAGTGAGTCGGCGGGGGGGTACAATGAGCAGTTCTTC
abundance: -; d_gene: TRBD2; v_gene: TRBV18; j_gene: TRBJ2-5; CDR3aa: CASSPTGTTQETQYF; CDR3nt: TGTGCCAGCTCACCTACCGGGACTACACAAGAGACCCAGTACTTC
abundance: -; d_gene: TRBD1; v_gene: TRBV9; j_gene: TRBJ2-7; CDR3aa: CASSVSPSQGDEQYF; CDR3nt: TGTGCCAGCAGCGTTTCCCCCTCCCAGGGGGACGAGCAGTACTTC
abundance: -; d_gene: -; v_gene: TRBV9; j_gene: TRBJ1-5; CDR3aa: CASSVVRKPQHF; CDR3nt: TGTGCCAGCAGCGTAGTTCGGAAGCCCCAGCATTTT
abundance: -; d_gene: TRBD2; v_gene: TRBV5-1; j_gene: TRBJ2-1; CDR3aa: CASSFMASGGTYNEQFF; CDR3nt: TGCGCCAGCAGCTTCATGGCTAGCGGGGGCACCTACAATGAGCAGTTCTTC
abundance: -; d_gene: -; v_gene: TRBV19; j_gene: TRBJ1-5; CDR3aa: CASSTLTQPQHF; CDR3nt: TGTGCCAGTAGTACCCTAACTCAGCCCCAGCATTTT
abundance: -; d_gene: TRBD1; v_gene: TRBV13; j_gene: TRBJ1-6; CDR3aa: CASSPGQGARGSPLHF; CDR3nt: TGTGCCAGCAGCCCGGGACAGGGGGCACGAGGGTCACCCCTCCACTTT
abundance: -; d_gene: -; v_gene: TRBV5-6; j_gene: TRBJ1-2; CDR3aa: CASSVQGLYGYTF; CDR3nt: TGTGCCAGCAGCGTACAGGGTCTCTATGGCTACACCTTC
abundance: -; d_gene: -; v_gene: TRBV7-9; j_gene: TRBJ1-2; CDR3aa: CASSSWRDYGYTF; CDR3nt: TGTGCCAGCAGCTCATGGAGAGACTATGGCTACACCTTC
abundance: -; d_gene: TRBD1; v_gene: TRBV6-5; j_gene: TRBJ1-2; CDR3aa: CASSPDRVRGYTF; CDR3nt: TGTGCCAGCAGCCCGGACAGGGTGCGGGGCTACACCTTC
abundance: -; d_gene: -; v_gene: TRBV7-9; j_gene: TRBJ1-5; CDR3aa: CASSLDGRQPQHF; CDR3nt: TGTGCCAGCAGTTTGGACGGTCGCCAGCCCCAGCATTTT
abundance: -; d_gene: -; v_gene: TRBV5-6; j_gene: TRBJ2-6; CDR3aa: CASSLGLGQGLSGANGLTF; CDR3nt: TGTGCCAGCAGCTTGGGGCTGGGGCAGGGCCTCTCTGGGGCCAACGGCCTGACTTTC
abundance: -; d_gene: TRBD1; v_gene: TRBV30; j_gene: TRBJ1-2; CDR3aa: CAWRVYLQGLDYGYTF; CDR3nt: TGTGCCTGGAGGGTTTACTTACAGGGGTTAGACTATGGCTACACCTTC
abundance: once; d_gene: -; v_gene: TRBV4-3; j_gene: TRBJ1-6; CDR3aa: CASSHIPGIDSPLHF; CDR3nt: TGCGCCAGCAGCCATATTCCCGGGATTGATTCACCCCTCCACTTT
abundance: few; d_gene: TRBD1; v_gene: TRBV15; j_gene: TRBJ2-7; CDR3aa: CATSRDRGYEQYF; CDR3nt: TGTGCCACCAGCAGGGACAGGGGGTACGAGCAGTACTTC
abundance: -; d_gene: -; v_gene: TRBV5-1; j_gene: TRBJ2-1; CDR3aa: CASSFIQNNEQFF; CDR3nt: TGCGCCAGCAGCTTTATCCAAAACAATGAGCAGTTCTTC
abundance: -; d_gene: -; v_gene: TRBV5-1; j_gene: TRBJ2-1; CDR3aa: CASSLAGELPFF; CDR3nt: TGCGCCAGCAGCTTGGCAGGGGAATTGCCGTTCTTC
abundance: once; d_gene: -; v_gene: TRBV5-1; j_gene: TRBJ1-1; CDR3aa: CASSLATGNTEAFF; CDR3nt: TGCGCCAGCAGCTTGGCCACAGGGAACACTGAAGCTTTCTTT
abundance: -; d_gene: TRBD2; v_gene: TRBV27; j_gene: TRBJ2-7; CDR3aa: CASSPQSGGAYEQYF; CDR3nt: TGTGCCAGCAGTCCCCAGAGCGGGGGGGCCTACGAGCAGTACTTC